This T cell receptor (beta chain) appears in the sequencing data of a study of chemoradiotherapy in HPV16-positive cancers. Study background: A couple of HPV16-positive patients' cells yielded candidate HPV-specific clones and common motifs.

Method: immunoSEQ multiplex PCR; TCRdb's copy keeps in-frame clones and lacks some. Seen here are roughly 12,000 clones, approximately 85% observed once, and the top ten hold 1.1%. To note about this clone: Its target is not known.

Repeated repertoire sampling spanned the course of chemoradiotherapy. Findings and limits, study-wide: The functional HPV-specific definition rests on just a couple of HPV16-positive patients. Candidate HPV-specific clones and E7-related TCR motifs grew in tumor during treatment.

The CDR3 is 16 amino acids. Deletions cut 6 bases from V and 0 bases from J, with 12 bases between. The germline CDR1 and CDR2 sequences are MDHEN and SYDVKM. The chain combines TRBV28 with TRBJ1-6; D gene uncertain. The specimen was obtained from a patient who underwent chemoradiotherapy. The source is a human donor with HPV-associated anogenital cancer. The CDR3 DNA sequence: TGTGCCAGCAGGACGGCCCGGAGCTCCTATAATTCACCCCTCCACTTT. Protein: CASRTARSSYNSPLHF.